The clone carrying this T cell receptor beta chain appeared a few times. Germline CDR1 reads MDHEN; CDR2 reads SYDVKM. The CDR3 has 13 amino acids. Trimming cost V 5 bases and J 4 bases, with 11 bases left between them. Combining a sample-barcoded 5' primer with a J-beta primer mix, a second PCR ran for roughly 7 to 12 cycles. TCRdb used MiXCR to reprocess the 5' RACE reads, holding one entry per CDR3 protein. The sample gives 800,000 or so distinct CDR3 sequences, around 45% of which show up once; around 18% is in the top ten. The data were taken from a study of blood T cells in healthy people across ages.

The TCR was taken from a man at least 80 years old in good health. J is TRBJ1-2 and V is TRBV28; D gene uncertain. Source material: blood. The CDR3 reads CASSQIGPYGYTF. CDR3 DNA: TGTGCCAGCAGTCAAATAGGACCCTATGGCTACACCTTC.